This T cell receptor (beta chain) is from a study of T cell responses to AZD1222 COVID-19 vaccine. Study conclusions and caveats: White British people made up most donors, females outnumbered males, and clonal diversity was possibly underestimated.

Of note for this clone: Its antigen is as yet unknown.

Looked up from germline, CDR1 is LGHDT and CDR2 is YNNKEL (reference sequence). V shed 1 base and J shed 3 bases, with 6 bases lying between them. The CDR3 is 13 residues long. TCRdb's table, derived via immunoSEQ multiplex PCR, lists solely in-frame clones and lacks some. The sample lists about 84,000 clones, approximately 83% occurring once. The rearrangement uses TRBV3-1 (or the pseudogene TRBV3-2) and TRBJ1-1; D is unclear. Specimen: peripheral blood, collected 28 days after the second AZD1222 dose. The clonotype was recovered from an adult who received the AZD1222 COVID-19 vaccine. CDR3 nucleotide sequence: TGTGCCAGCAGCCAAGTGGGCGACACTGAAGCTTTCTTT. It is translated as CASSQVGDTEAFF.